These 9 T cell receptor beta chains came from one sample sequenced in a study of identifying expanded T cells in peripheral blood. The assay was immunoSEQ multiplex PCR, and TCRdb's table has in-frame clones only and misses some. Of around 99,000 clones in the sample, about 85% were seen once. The sequenced material came from blood. The origin of the receptors is a person aged 18 to 75 in good health.

This sequence joins TRBV4-3 and TRBJ1-2, with 12 bases that match TRBD1. This CDR3 spans 15 amino acids. Looked up from germline, CDR1 is LGHNA and CDR2 is YSLEER. V lost 0 bases and J lost 7; bases outside the gene matches: 3. The CDR3 region is CASSQEAGQGAGYTF. The CDR3 DNA reads as TGCGCCAGCAGCCAAGAGGCGGGACAGGGGGCTGGCTACACCTTC.

The chain combines TRBV19 with TRBJ1-2; D might be TRBD1 (5 bases). The CDR3 is made up of 14 amino acids. From germline, CDR1 is LNHDA and CDR2 SQIVND (reference sequence). The V end was cut by 10 bases, the J end by 0 bases, with 15 bases between. In DNA form, the CDR3 reads TGTGCCACAGTGGGACGGCTAGCTAACTATGGCTACACCTTC. It codes for CATVGRLANYGYTF. Together with reference TRBV19 and TRBJ1-2, the CDR3 gives the full variable domain: DGGITQSPKYLFRKEGQNVTLSCEQNLNHDAMYWYRQDPGQGLRLIYYSQIVNDFQKGDIAEGYSVSREKKESFPLTVTSAQKNPTAFYLCATVGRLANYGYTFGSGTRLTVV.

The genes are TRBV7-2 and TRBJ1-6; the match to TRBD1 covers 7 bases. With 5 bases clipped from V and 4 bases from J, the junction kept 8 bases outside the gene matches. This CDR3 is built from 16 residues. Per germline, CDR1 SGHTA and CDR2 FQGNSA. The CDR3 region has the DNA TGTGCCAGCAGCGATCGACAGGGCCTATATAATTCACCCCTCCACTTT. The encoded protein is CASSDRQGLYNSPLHF.

V usage is TRBV7-9 and J usage is TRBJ1-5, with TRBD1 identical over 8 bases. CDR3 length: 15 residues. J lost 4 bases, V lost 5 bases, and 7 bases had no gene match. Per germline, CDR1 SEHNR and CDR2 FQNEAQ (reference sequence). CDR3 in DNA: TGTGCCAGCAGCGCGGACAGGGCAGTAAATCAGCCCCAGCATTTT. Amino acid sequence: CASSADRAVNQPQHF.

The V and J genes are TRBV5-4 and TRBJ2-7, with unresolved D. Germline V gives CDR1 SGHNT, CDR2 YYREEE (reference sequence). With 0 bases removed from V and 0 bases from J, the gap between germline ends came to 10 bases. The CDR3 is made up of 15 amino acids. The CDR3 region has the DNA TGTGCCAGCAGCTTGGCCCTTTCCGCCTCCTACGAGCAGTACTTC. It yields the protein CASSLALSASYEQYF.

This chain connects TRBV19 to TRBJ1-1; D is perhaps TRBD1 (6 bases). CDR3 size: 17 residues. Trimming cost V 7 bases and J 0 bases, with 21 bases left between them. CDR1 and CDR2 from the germline V gene are LNHDA and SQIVND (reference sequence). In DNA, the CDR3 is TGTGCCAGTAAAACGTCGGGCGTAGGGGGATTGAACACTGAAGCTTTCTTT. Translated: CASKTSGVGGLNTEAFF.

The rearrangement links TRBV5-5 to TRBJ2-2; no clear D gene. V was cut by 6 bases and J by 3 bases, with 18 bases left in between. The CDR3 loop spans 16 amino acids. Germline V gives CDR1 SGHKS, CDR2 YYEKEE (reference sequence). CDR3 amino acids: CASTPPWRSYTGELFF. The DNA for the CDR3 is TGTGCCAGCACCCCACCTTGGAGATCTTACACCGGGGAGCTGTTTTTT.

This sequence joins TRBV11-1 and TRBJ2-2, with 7 bases aligning to TRBD1. The ends lost 4 bases at V and 5 bases at J; junction bases unmatched: 10. The CDR3 consists of 16 residues. Germline lookup yields CDR1 SGHAT and CDR2 FQDESV (reference sequence). CDR3 residues: CASSSPTGVRTGELFF. The CDR3 nucleotides read TGTGCCAGCAGCTCTCCTACAGGGGTTAGGACCGGGGAGCTGTTTTTT.

The CDR3 DNA reads TGTGCCAGCAGCTTAGGTGGGGGAAAACTGTTTTTT. This translates into CASSLGGGKLFF. This rearrangement joins TRBV7-9 to TRBJ1-4, with a possible D match to TRBD1 (5 bases). Germline lookup yields CDR1 SEHNR and CDR2 FQNEAQ (reference sequence). V lost 1 base to trimming and J lost 10 bases, with 7 bases between them. This CDR3 is 12 amino acids long.